The clone carrying this T cell receptor (beta chain) occurred a few times. This entry belongs to a study of blood T cell repertoires in COVID-19. At the level of the study: Acute and convalescent COVID-19 samples came from the United States, Italy and Spain. PBMCs, B-cell-depleted T cells, or T cells provided the cDNA or gDNA that made up the material.

Per the authors' pipeline: Estimation of nucleated cell counts was performed using reference gene primer amplification. This table comes from immunoSEQ multiplex PCR, and its TCRdb copy is limited to in-frame clones, with some not included. From that table come the V and J calls and clone size; the DNA was used to work out D and trimming. Of 150,000 to 200,000 clones in the sample, more than 85% are singletons; the top ten hold roughly 2.1%. The CDR3 is made up of 17 amino acids. V lost 2 bases, J lost 8 bases, and 14 bases stayed unmatched. CDR1 and CDR2 (germline): SGDLS, YYNGEE. Seattle researchers signed up patients amid active infection and tracked them longitudinally.

The sequence derives from a woman aged 55-69 years with COVID-19, enrolled during active disease. This chain connects TRBV9 to TRBJ2-1; 9 positions agree with TRBD2. Sequenced input: peripheral blood. The DNA of the CDR3 is TGTGCCAGCAGCGTCCCAGGGGGGCTAGCGGGGATCGATGAGCAGTTCTTC. Protein sequence: CASSVPGGLAGIDEQFF.